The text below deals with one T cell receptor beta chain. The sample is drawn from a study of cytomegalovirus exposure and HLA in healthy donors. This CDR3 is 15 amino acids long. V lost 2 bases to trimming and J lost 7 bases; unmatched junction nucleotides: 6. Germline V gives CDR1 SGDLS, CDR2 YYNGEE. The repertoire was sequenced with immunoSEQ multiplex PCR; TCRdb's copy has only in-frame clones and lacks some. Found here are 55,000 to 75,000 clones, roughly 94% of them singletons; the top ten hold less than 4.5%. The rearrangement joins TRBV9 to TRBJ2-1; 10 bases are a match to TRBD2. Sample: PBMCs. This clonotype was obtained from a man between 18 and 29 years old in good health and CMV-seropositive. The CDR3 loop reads CASSVFLAGGNEQFF. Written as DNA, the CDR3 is TGTGCCAGCAGCGTCTTTTTAGCGGGGGGTAATGAGCAGTTCTTC.